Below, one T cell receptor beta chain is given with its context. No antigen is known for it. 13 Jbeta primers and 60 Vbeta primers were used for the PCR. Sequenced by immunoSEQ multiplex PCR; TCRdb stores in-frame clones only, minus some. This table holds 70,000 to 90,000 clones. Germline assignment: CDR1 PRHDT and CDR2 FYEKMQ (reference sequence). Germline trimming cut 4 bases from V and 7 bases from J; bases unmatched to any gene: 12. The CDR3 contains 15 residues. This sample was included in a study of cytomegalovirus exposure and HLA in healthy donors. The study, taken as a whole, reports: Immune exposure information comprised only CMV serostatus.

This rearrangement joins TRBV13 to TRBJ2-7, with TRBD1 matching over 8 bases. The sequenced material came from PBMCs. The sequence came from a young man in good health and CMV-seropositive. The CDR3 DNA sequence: TGTGCCAGCAGCTCTATCCATCAGGGGGCGTGGGAGCAGTACTTC. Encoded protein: CASSSIHQGAWEQYF.